One and the same sample provided the 14 T cell receptor beta chains below, sequenced in a study of blood T cell repertoires in COVID-19. Only in-frame clones appear in the TCRdb table, and some are missing; sequencing was by immunoSEQ multiplex PCR. The repertoire holds about 360,000 clones, with around 87% as singletons. Sequences were obtained from PBMCs or T cells enriched from blood (not recorded which). The receptors were gathered from a man in his forties or fifties in a cohort exposed to, infected with or recovered from COVID-19 (not recorded which).

This sequence joins TRBV5-1 and TRBJ2-1, with D perhaps matching TRBD2 (6 bases). This CDR3 is 15 amino acids long. The V end was cut by 1 base, the J end by 3 bases, with 11 bases between. Germline V gives CDR1 SGHRS, CDR2 YFSETQ. CDR3 region: CASSLNSGFYNEQFF. The DNA of the CDR3 is TGCGCCAGCAGCTTGAATAGCGGCTTCTACAATGAGCAGTTCTTC.

The chain uses TRBV6-5 and TRBJ2-7; 12 positions agree with TRBD2. The trim removed 7 bases at V and 3 bases at J, leaving 4 bases unmatched. This CDR3 comprises 14 residues. Germline V gives CDR1 MNHEY, CDR2 SVGAGI. The CDR3 region has the DNA TGTGCCAGCAAGGCGACTAGCGGGAGCTACGAGCAGTACTTC. Encoded protein: CASKATSGSYEQYF.

This clone came up a few times. The CDR3 DNA is TGTGCCACCAGCAGAGTTGGGACTGACTATGGCTACACCTTC. This gives the protein CATSRVGTDYGYTF. The J gene is TRBJ1-2, the V gene TRBV15, with a tentative D call TRBD1 (5 bases). Germline V gene lookup returns CDR1 LNHNV and CDR2 YYDKDF (reference sequence). CDR3 size: 14 residues. Trimming pared 1 base from V and 3 bases from J, leaving 9 bases between. The variable domain in full, with the rest retrieved from reference TRBV15 and TRBJ1-2, is DAMVIQNPRYQVTQFGKPVTLSCSQTLNHNVMYWYQQKSSQAPKLLFHYYDKDFNNEADTPDNFQSRRPNTSFCFLDIRSPGLGDTAMYLCATSRVGTDYGYTFGSGTRLTVV.

V usage is TRBV2 and J usage is TRBJ1-2, with 10 bases fitting TRBD1. Per germline, CDR1 SNHLY and CDR2 FYNNEI. This CDR3 region has 15 residues. Trimming at V came to 5 bases and at J to 1 base, leaving 4 bases not matched to a gene. Here the CDR3 DNA reads TGTGCCAGCAGTCGCCGGGACAGGGGTAACTATGGCTACACCTTC. Translation gives CASSRRDRGNYGYTF.

This clone has more than one count but fewer than ten. The chain recombines TRBV15 with TRBJ1-2, with TRBD1 matching 8 bases. With V trimmed by 4 bases and J by 0 bases, 1 base remained unmatched. Germline V gives CDR1 LNHNV, CDR2 YYDKDF (reference sequence). The CDR3 runs 14 residues. The CDR3 nucleotides are TGTGCCACCAGCATACAGGGGGCTAACTATGGCTACACCTTC. This sequence encodes CATSIQGANYGYTF.

The rearrangement links TRBV6-5 to TRBJ1-5; no firm D call. V was pared by 0 bases and J by 0 bases, with 6 bases between. The germline V gene has CDR1 MNHEY and CDR2 SVGAGI. The CDR3 runs to 15 residues. CDR3: CASSYSTGSNQPQHF. The CDR3 DNA follows: TGTGCCAGCAGTTACTCGACGGGTAGCAATCAGCCCCAGCATTTT.

This clone was picked up a small number of times. V usage is TRBV3-1 (or the pseudogene TRBV3-2) and J usage is TRBJ2-1, with 9 bases matching TRBD2. CDR3 size: 15 residues. The V segment lost 4 bases and the J segment 4 bases; nucleotides outside the gene matches: 5. From germline, CDR1 is LGHDT and CDR2 YNNKEL (reference sequence). The CDR3 protein is CASSRGTSRYNEQFF. The CDR3 nucleotides read TGTGCCAGCAGCCGCGGGACTAGCAGATACAATGAGCAGTTCTTC.

The table lists this clone with a count of one. The chain recombines TRBV4-1 with TRBJ2-7, with 9 positions matching TRBD2. The CDR3 has 16 amino acids. CDR1 is MGHRA and CDR2 is YSYEKL in the germline V gene. With V trimmed by 4 bases and J by 2 bases, 9 bases remained unmatched. The CDR3 DNA reads TGCGCCAGCAGCCGCGGCCTAGCGGGACGGACCTACGAGCAGTACTTC. Residues: CASSRGLAGRTYEQYF.

The V call is TRBV6-5, the J call TRBJ2-2; TRBD1 might be the D (5 bases). This CDR3 comprises 13 residues. Per germline, CDR1 MNHEY and CDR2 SVGAGI. V gave up 4 bases and J gave up 7 bases, with 10 bases separating them. The CDR3 spells CASSSQQDGELFF. CDR3 DNA: TGTGCCAGCAGTTCGCAACAGGACGGGGAGCTGTTTTTT.

This clone was observed a handful of times. The chain has TRBV6-5 and TRBJ2-7; 8 nucleotides match TRBD1. With 5 bases clipped from V and 4 bases from J, the junction kept 10 bases outside the gene matches. Germline CDR1 and CDR2: MNHEY and SVGAGI. The CDR3 is 15 amino acids. CDR3 sequence: CASSPSGQGSYEQYF. For the CDR3, the DNA is TGTGCCAGCAGTCCCTCTGGACAGGGAAGTTACGAGCAGTACTTC.

The V gene is TRBV19, the J gene TRBJ2-1; 9 nucleotides match TRBD1. The germline CDR1 and CDR2 sequences are LNHDA and SQIVND (reference sequence). The V segment lost 1 base and the J segment 3 bases; nucleotides outside the gene matches: 4. This CDR3 is built from 16 residues. The CDR3 region is CASSIGTGVHYNEQFF. CDR3 sequence (DNA): TGTGCCAGTAGTATAGGGACAGGGGTACACTACAATGAGCAGTTCTTC. Together with reference TRBV19 and TRBJ2-1, the CDR3 gives the full variable domain: DGGITQSPKYLFRKEGQNVTLSCEQNLNHDAMYWYRQDPGQGLRLIYYSQIVNDFQKGDIAEGYSVSREKKESFPLTVTSAQKNPTAFYLCASSIGTGVHYNEQFFGPGTRLTVL.

The chain employs TRBV5-6 and TRBJ2-7; 7 bases agree with TRBD2. Trimming at V came to 4 bases and at J to 0 bases, leaving 4 bases not matched to a gene. Germline values: CDR1 SGHDT, CDR2 YYEEEE. The CDR3 extends over 14 amino acids. The DNA of the CDR3 is TGTGCCAGCAGCGGGAGGGAGAGCTCCTACGAGCAGTACTTC. It is translated as CASSGRESSYEQYF. The complete variable domain, with remaining parts taken from reference TRBV5-6 and TRBJ2-7, reads DAGVTQSPTHLIKTRGQQVTLRCSPKSGHDTVSWYQQALGQGPQFIFQYYEEEERQRGNFPDRFSGHQFPNYSSELNVNALLLGDSALYLCASSGRESSYEQYFGPGTRLTVT.

The chain joins TRBV27 to TRBJ1-6; 8 bases agree with TRBD1. Germline lookup yields CDR1 MNHEY and CDR2 SMNVEV (reference sequence). The V gene end was trimmed by 6 bases and the J gene end by 8 bases; junction bases not matched to a gene: 6. There are 14 residues in the CDR3. This CDR3 reads CASSDRGLDSPLHF. CDR3 nucleotides: TGTGCCAGCAGCGACAGGGGCTTGGATTCACCCCTCCACTTT.

The rearrangement uses TRBV6-4 and TRBJ2-1; 9 bases map to TRBD2. Germline V gives CDR1 MRHNA, CDR2 SNTAGT. V lost 5 bases, J lost 7 bases, and 6 bases stayed unmatched. This CDR3 comprises 14 residues. CDR3 residues: CASSSGLAGNEQFF. The CDR3 coding sequence is TGTGCCAGCAGTTCGGGACTAGCAGGGAATGAGCAGTTCTTC.